The source of this TCR beta chain is a study of multiple sclerosis patients with progressive multifocal leukoencephalopathy. Data came from immunoSEQ multiplex PCR; TCRdb stores just in-frame clones and leaves some out. Altogether approximately 31,000 clones are present, around 89% being singletons, with the ten largest covering about 1.5%. Time point of the sample: before natalizumab initiation. The T0 samples predate the first natalizumab infusion. General study points: It is unclear whether the findings reflect JC virus infection or general immunocompromise. Before and during natalizumab, the clones expanded at PML already existed.

Comment on this clone: Its antigen is not identified.

Germline V gives CDR1 MDHEN, CDR2 SYDVKM. V trimming: 5 bases; J trimming: 6 bases; junction bases outside the gene matches: 6. This CDR3 spans 16 amino acids. The receptor was derived from a human donor with multiple sclerosis. This chain joins TRBV28 and TRBJ2-2; 13 bases map to TRBD2. Sequencing was performed on PBMCs. The CDR3, as DNA: TGTGCCAGCAGTCCCGGGACTAGCGGGAATCCCGGGGAGCTGTTTTTT. This translates into CASSPGTSGNPGELFF. Drawing the rest from reference TRBV28 and TRBJ2-2, the complete variable domain is DVKVTQSSRYLVKRTGEKVFLECVQDMDHENMFWYRQDPGLGLRLIYFSYDVKMKEKGDIPEGYSVSREKKERFSLILESASTNQTSMYLCASSPGTSGNPGELFFGEGSRLTVL.